This is a list of T cell receptor beta chains from one sample in a study of CD8 T cells in ankylosing spondylitis. TCRdb processed the 5' RACE reads anew with MiXCR; each CDR3 protein has one entry. The sample has 130,000 or so distinct CDR3 sequences; 6% to 8.5% are singletons. The sample consisted of blood, either unsorted or a sorted T cell fraction (not recorded which). Source of these receptors: a male donor with ankylosing spondylitis or in good health (not recorded which). The CDR3 runs from the conserved cysteine through the conserved F or W. Each record gives: CDR3 length, V gene, clone size, J gene, D gene, CDR3 protein, CDR3 DNA. D genes are given only for firm matches. Clone size is not always given. Where it is, it says once, few, many or a class for expanded clones.

cdr3_length: 15; v_call: TRBV5-1; clone_size: .; j_call: TRBJ2-5; d_call: TRBD1; cdr3_aa: CASSSGQGSQETQYF; cdr3_nt: TGCGCCAGCAGCTCAGGACAGGGATCCCAAGAGACCCAGTACTTC
cdr3_length: 13; v_call: TRBV20-1; clone_size: .; j_call: TRBJ1-1; d_call: .; cdr3_aa: CSAWEWRSTEAFF; cdr3_nt: TGCAGTGCTTGGGAATGGCGGAGCACTGAAGCTTTCTTT
cdr3_length: 16; v_call: TRBV27; clone_size: .; j_call: TRBJ2-5; d_call: .; cdr3_aa: CASSLSGGPRQETQYF; cdr3_nt: TGTGCCAGCAGTTTATCGGGCGGGCCACGCCAGGAGACCCAGTACTTC
cdr3_length: 15; v_call: TRBV20-1; clone_size: many; j_call: TRBJ2-1; d_call: .; cdr3_aa: CSARAGLGPSNEQFF; cdr3_nt: TGCAGTGCTAGAGCAGGACTGGGGCCCTCAAATGAGCAGTTCTTC
cdr3_length: 15; v_call: TRBV20-1; clone_size: many; j_call: TRBJ2-2; d_call: TRBD1; cdr3_aa: CSARDSRTGTGELFF; cdr3_nt: TGCAGTGCTAGAGATTCCCGGACAGGCACCGGGGAGCTGTTTTTT
cdr3_length: 17; v_call: TRBV4-1; clone_size: many; j_call: TRBJ1-1; d_call: .; cdr3_aa: CASSQDPLLGGETEAFF; cdr3_nt: TGCGCCAGCAGCCAAGATCCCCTGCTTGGGGGGGAGACTGAAGCTTTCTTT
cdr3_length: 13; v_call: TRBV18; clone_size: many; j_call: TRBJ1-1; d_call: .; cdr3_aa: CASSPELTGEAFF; cdr3_nt: TGTGCCAGCTCACCAGAGTTGACAGGTGAAGCTTTCTTT
cdr3_length: 17; v_call: TRBV5-1; clone_size: many; j_call: TRBJ1-6; d_call: .; cdr3_aa: CASSLFGFSAYNSPLHF; cdr3_nt: TGCGCCAGCAGCTTGTTTGGGTTCAGCGCCTATAATTCACCCCTCCACTTT
cdr3_length: 17; v_call: TRBV20-1; clone_size: many; j_call: TRBJ2-3; d_call: TRBD2; cdr3_aa: CSAAGLAGGRGTDTQYF; cdr3_nt: TGCAGTGCCGCGGGACTAGCGGGAGGCCGGGGCACAGATACGCAGTATTTT
cdr3_length: 14; v_call: TRBV12-3/TRBV12-4; clone_size: many; j_call: TRBJ1-6; d_call: .; cdr3_aa: CASSLVQGNSPLHF; cdr3_nt: TGTGCCAGCAGTTTAGTGCAGGGTAATTCACCCCTCCACTTT
cdr3_length: 18; v_call: TRBV28; clone_size: many; j_call: TRBJ2-1; d_call: TRBD2; cdr3_aa: CASSFGLGSGRSYNEQFF; cdr3_nt: TGTGCCAGCAGTTTCGGGCTTGGGAGCGGGAGATCCTACAATGAGCAGTTCTTC
cdr3_length: 12; v_call: TRBV14; clone_size: many; j_call: TRBJ2-1; d_call: .; cdr3_aa: CASSQGWSEQFF; cdr3_nt: TGTGCCAGCAGCCAAGGGTGGAGTGAGCAGTTCTTC
cdr3_length: 14; v_call: TRBV3-1; clone_size: many; j_call: TRBJ1-2; d_call: .; cdr3_aa: CASSQAGRNYGYTF; cdr3_nt: TGTGCCAGCAGCCAAGCTGGGCGTAACTATGGCTACACCTTC
cdr3_length: 14; v_call: TRBV24-1; clone_size: many; j_call: TRBJ2-2; d_call: TRBD1; cdr3_aa: CATGQGRNTGELFF; cdr3_nt: TGTGCCACCGGACAGGGTCGAAACACCGGGGAGCTGTTTTTT
cdr3_length: 12; v_call: TRBV19; clone_size: many; j_call: TRBJ1-1; d_call: .; cdr3_aa: CASSQGRTEAFF; cdr3_nt: TGTGCCAGTAGTCAGGGGCGCACTGAAGCTTTCTTT
cdr3_length: 16; v_call: TRBV24-1; clone_size: many; j_call: TRBJ1-2; d_call: TRBD1; cdr3_aa: CATSDIPGQGAHGYTF; cdr3_nt: TGTGCCACCAGTGATATCCCGGGACAGGGGGCGCATGGCTACACCTTC
cdr3_length: 13; v_call: TRBV5-6; clone_size: many; j_call: TRBJ2-3; d_call: TRBD1; cdr3_aa: CASSPQQGNTQYF; cdr3_nt: TGTGCCAGCAGCCCTCAACAGGGGAATACGCAGTATTTT
cdr3_length: 17; v_call: TRBV4-1; clone_size: many; j_call: TRBJ2-2; d_call: TRBD2; cdr3_aa: CASSPAGHRGGPGELFF; cdr3_nt: TGCGCCAGCAGCCCCGCAGGACATCGGGGGGGACCCGGGGAGCTGTTTTTT
cdr3_length: 11; v_call: TRBV29-1; clone_size: many; j_call: TRBJ2-7; d_call: .; cdr3_aa: CSVRRGYEQYF; cdr3_nt: TGCAGCGTTCGAAGGGGATACGAGCAGTACTTC
cdr3_length: 16; v_call: TRBV5-1; clone_size: many; j_call: TRBJ2-5; d_call: .; cdr3_aa: CASSLLTGPQQETQYF; cdr3_nt: TGCGCCAGCAGCTTATTGACAGGTCCCCAACAAGAGACCCAGTACTTC
cdr3_length: 15; v_call: TRBV5-1; clone_size: many; j_call: TRBJ2-1; d_call: TRBD2; cdr3_aa: CASSSSSGGVSEQFF; cdr3_nt: TGCGCCAGCAGCTCGTCTAGCGGGGGGGTGAGTGAGCAGTTCTTC
cdr3_length: 13; v_call: TRBV29-1; clone_size: many; j_call: TRBJ1-4; d_call: TRBD1; cdr3_aa: CSVDAQGGEKLFF; cdr3_nt: TGCAGCGTTGATGCACAGGGGGGTGAAAAACTGTTTTTT
cdr3_length: 16; v_call: TRBV12-3/TRBV12-4; clone_size: many; j_call: TRBJ1-5; d_call: TRBD1; cdr3_aa: CASRRQGGKEGQPQHF; cdr3_nt: TGTGCCAGCAGGAGACAGGGAGGGAAAGAGGGTCAGCCCCAGCATTTT
cdr3_length: 13; v_call: TRBV10-3; clone_size: many; j_call: TRBJ2-7; d_call: .; cdr3_aa: CAISESVFYEQYF; cdr3_nt: TGTGCCATCAGTGAGTCGGTGTTCTACGAGCAGTACTTC
cdr3_length: 16; v_call: TRBV5-1; clone_size: many; j_call: TRBJ2-3; d_call: TRBD2; cdr3_aa: CASSPGLGMGTDTQYF; cdr3_nt: TGCGCCAGCAGCCCGGGACTAGGAATGGGCACAGATACGCAGTATTTT
cdr3_length: 17; v_call: TRBV20-1; clone_size: many; j_call: TRBJ2-6; d_call: TRBD2; cdr3_aa: CSARVTGGRAGANVLTF; cdr3_nt: TGCAGTGCTAGAGTTACGGGAGGTCGGGCTGGGGCCAACGTCCTGACTTTC
cdr3_length: 18; v_call: TRBV5-1; clone_size: many; j_call: TRBJ2-5; d_call: TRBD2; cdr3_aa: CASSPGPSGGVIQETQYF; cdr3_nt: TGCGCCAGCAGCCCTGGGCCTAGCGGGGGGGTTATTCAAGAGACCCAGTACTTC
cdr3_length: 17; v_call: TRBV4-1; clone_size: many; j_call: TRBJ2-1; d_call: TRBD2; cdr3_aa: CASSQGLAGGLYNEQFF; cdr3_nt: TGCGCCAGCAGCCAGGGACTAGCGGGGGGTCTGTACAATGAGCAGTTCTTC
cdr3_length: 15; v_call: TRBV7-2; clone_size: few; j_call: TRBJ2-7; d_call: TRBD2; cdr3_aa: CASSSRPSGAYEQYF; cdr3_nt: TGTGCCAGCAGCTCGCGCCCTAGCGGTGCCTACGAGCAGTACTTC
cdr3_length: 14; v_call: TRBV9; clone_size: few; j_call: TRBJ2-3; d_call: .; cdr3_aa: CASSSNRGGDTQYF; cdr3_nt: TGTGCCAGCAGCTCCAACAGGGGAGGAGATACGCAGTATTTT
cdr3_length: 14; v_call: TRBV28; clone_size: many; j_call: TRBJ2-7; d_call: TRBD1; cdr3_aa: CASSSQGSSYEQYF; cdr3_nt: TGTGCCAGCAGTTCACAGGGGTCCTCCTACGAGCAGTACTTC
cdr3_length: 14; v_call: TRBV29-1; clone_size: few; j_call: TRBJ2-6; d_call: .; cdr3_aa: CSAHEGSGANVLTF; cdr3_nt: TGCAGCGCCCACGAGGGGTCGGGGGCCAACGTCCTGACTTTC
cdr3_length: 15; v_call: TRBV6-5; clone_size: .; j_call: TRBJ2-7; d_call: .; cdr3_aa: CASSYSQGWSYEQYF; cdr3_nt: TGTGCCAGCAGTTACTCGCAGGGTTGGTCCTACGAGCAGTACTTC
cdr3_length: 18; v_call: TRBV24-1; clone_size: many; j_call: TRBJ2-3; d_call: TRBD2; cdr3_aa: CATSESGRTSGYTDTQYF; cdr3_nt: TGTGCCACCAGTGAGTCAGGGAGGACTAGCGGGTACACAGATACGCAGTATTTT
cdr3_length: 11; v_call: TRBV7-2; clone_size: many; j_call: TRBJ2-7; d_call: .; cdr3_aa: CASSFFREQYF; cdr3_nt: TGTGCCAGCAGCTTTTTCCGGGAGCAGTACTTC
cdr3_length: 18; v_call: TRBV5-1; clone_size: many; j_call: TRBJ1-3; d_call: .; cdr3_aa: CASSSPGKGGRDGNTIYF; cdr3_nt: TGCGCCAGCAGCTCTCCAGGGAAAGGCGGTCGAGACGGAAACACCATATATTTT
cdr3_length: 16; v_call: TRBV7-2; clone_size: many; j_call: TRBJ2-2; d_call: .; cdr3_aa: CASSLGAGTITGELFF; cdr3_nt: TGTGCCAGCAGCTTAGGTGCGGGGACGATCACCGGGGAGCTGTTTTTT
cdr3_length: 13; v_call: TRBV20-1; clone_size: many; j_call: TRBJ2-7; d_call: .; cdr3_aa: CSAPGHPRGEQYF; cdr3_nt: TGCAGTGCTCCTGGACACCCGCGAGGCGAGCAGTACTTC
cdr3_length: 13; v_call: TRBV3-1; clone_size: many; j_call: TRBJ2-7; d_call: .; cdr3_aa: CASSQERGREQYF; cdr3_nt: TGTGCCAGCAGCCAAGAACGGGGAAGGGAGCAGTACTTC
cdr3_length: 12; v_call: TRBV20-1; clone_size: many; j_call: TRBJ1-5; d_call: .; cdr3_aa: CSARPPNQPQHF; cdr3_nt: TGCAGTGCTAGGCCCCCCAATCAGCCCCAGCATTTT
cdr3_length: 16; v_call: TRBV20-1; clone_size: .; j_call: TRBJ2-1; d_call: .; cdr3_aa: CCAIDRDAGTYNEQFF; cdr3_nt: TGCTGTGCTATAGATCGGGACGCCGGCACCTACAATGAGCAGTTCTTC
cdr3_length: 14; v_call: TRBV5-1; clone_size: many; j_call: TRBJ1-5; d_call: TRBD1; cdr3_aa: CASSSGQGKEPQHF; cdr3_nt: TGCGCCAGCAGTTCGGGACAGGGGAAGGAGCCCCAGCATTTT
cdr3_length: 15; v_call: TRBV7-2; clone_size: many; j_call: TRBJ2-3; d_call: .; cdr3_aa: CASTIYGGSTDTQYF; cdr3_nt: TGTGCCAGCACCATCTATGGCGGATCCACAGATACGCAGTATTTT
cdr3_length: 14; v_call: TRBV7-2; clone_size: many; j_call: TRBJ2-3; d_call: .; cdr3_aa: CASSPFRAADTQYF; cdr3_nt: TGTGCCAGCAGCCCTTTCAGGGCCGCGGATACGCAGTATTTT
cdr3_length: 12; v_call: TRBV7-9; clone_size: many; j_call: TRBJ2-7; d_call: .; cdr3_aa: CASSEIPYEQYF; cdr3_nt: TGTGCCAGCAGCGAGATTCCCTACGAGCAGTACTTC
cdr3_length: 17; v_call: TRBV27; clone_size: few; j_call: TRBJ2-2; d_call: TRBD2; cdr3_aa: CASSTLAGGPGTGELFF; cdr3_nt: TGTGCCAGCAGCACACTAGCGGGGGGGCCTGGCACCGGGGAGCTGTTTTTT
cdr3_length: 16; v_call: TRBV7-8; clone_size: .; j_call: TRBJ2-1; d_call: TRBD1; cdr3_aa: CASSWTGSVAYNEQFF; cdr3_nt: TGTGCCAGCAGCTGGACAGGTAGTGTGGCCTACAATGAGCAGTTCTTC
cdr3_length: 16; v_call: TRBV3-1; clone_size: many; j_call: TRBJ2-7; d_call: .; cdr3_aa: CASSPTLGHRTYEQYF; cdr3_nt: TGTGCCAGCAGCCCCACCCTTGGTCACCGTACCTACGAGCAGTACTTC
cdr3_length: 13; v_call: TRBV19; clone_size: .; j_call: TRBJ2-7; d_call: .; cdr3_aa: CASMGRRNREQYF; cdr3_nt: TGTGCCAGTATGGGGAGGAGAAACCGGGAGCAGTACTTC
cdr3_length: 15; v_call: TRBV10-3; clone_size: many; j_call: TRBJ2-1; d_call: .; cdr3_aa: CAISDFRWGSNEQFF; cdr3_nt: TGTGCCATCAGTGATTTCCGATGGGGGAGTAATGAGCAGTTCTTC
cdr3_length: 14; v_call: TRBV27; clone_size: many; j_call: TRBJ2-3; d_call: .; cdr3_aa: CASSSLKTTDTQYF; cdr3_nt: TGTGCCAGCAGTTCCCTGAAGACAACAGATACGCAGTATTTT
cdr3_length: 13; v_call: TRBV10-3; clone_size: many; j_call: TRBJ2-7; d_call: TRBD1; cdr3_aa: CAIRSGGSYEQYF; cdr3_nt: TGTGCCATCAGGTCAGGGGGCTCCTACGAGCAGTACTTC
cdr3_length: 14; v_call: TRBV20-1; clone_size: many; j_call: TRBJ2-1; d_call: .; cdr3_aa: CSALSHVSYNEQFF; cdr3_nt: TGCAGTGCTCTCAGTCACGTATCCTACAATGAGCAGTTCTTC
cdr3_length: 16; v_call: TRBV3-1; clone_size: few; j_call: TRBJ2-7; d_call: .; cdr3_aa: CASSQENGGLAYEQYF; cdr3_nt: TGTGCCAGCAGCCAAGAGAACGGTGGCCTGGCCTACGAGCAGTACTTC
cdr3_length: 15; v_call: TRBV12-3/TRBV12-4; clone_size: many; j_call: TRBJ2-7; d_call: TRBD1; cdr3_aa: CASSFRDSGAYEQYF; cdr3_nt: TGTGCCAGCAGTTTTAGGGACAGCGGTGCCTACGAGCAGTACTTC